This T cell receptor (beta chain) was sequenced during a study of blood T cell repertoires in COVID-19. This CDR3 contains 13 residues. Germline V gene data show CDR1 as SGHTS and CDR2 as YDEGEE. Trimming shortened V by 3 bases and J by 6 bases, and 10 bases separated the two germline ends. Method: immunoSEQ multiplex PCR; TCRdb's copy keeps in-frame clones and lacks some. The table records 200,000 to 300,000 clones, around nine tenths of them present only once. Sequenced material: peripheral blood. This chain joins TRBV5-8 and TRBJ1-5; D gene unclear. This sequence was found in a man of 80 years or more with acute or convalescent COVID-19. CDR3 bases: TGTGCCAGCAGCTCAGAAAGAAGTCAGCCCCAGCATTTT. Amino acids: CASSSERSQPQHF.